This T cell receptor beta chain was recorded in a study of T cells after yellow fever vaccination. As for the study in general: Fractions containing few cells were prepared with SMART-Seq v4 Ultra Low Input.

Germline V CDR1 and CDR2: SGDLS, YYNGEE. Trimming took 0 bases from V and 8 from J; bases not matched to a gene: 8. This CDR3 comprises 15 residues. Regarding the study as a whole: The study re-detected most primary-vaccination clones after the booster (96% CD4, almost 90% CD8). Some clonotypes were seen in both the CD4 and the CD8 compartments. These made up a small share and likely arose from convergent recombination.

TCRdb ran MiXCR on the 5' RACE reads and lists one entry per CDR3 protein. The data hold 250,000 or so distinct CDR3 sequences, with 3.6% observed a single time. This clonotype was counted ten times or more. Its cognate antigen is unknown. The receptor was derived from a man younger than 35 who received the YFV17D yellow fever vaccine. The chain couples TRBV9 to TRBJ2-3; 8 bases map to TRBD2. The sequencing here drew on PBMCs, taken 15 days after the yellow fever booster vaccination. CDR3 sequence (DNA): TGTGCCAGCAGCGTAGGAAGCGGGGGTCAATTTACGCAGTATTTT. Amino acids: CASSVGSGGQFTQYF.